The source of this T cell receptor beta chain is a study of cytomegalovirus exposure and HLA in healthy donors. Germline CDR1 reads MNHEY; CDR2 reads SMNVEV (reference sequence). The V segment lost 4 bases and the J segment 12 bases; nucleotides outside the gene matches: 5. CDR3 length: 13 residues. Researchers ran the PCR with 60 Vbeta and 13 Jbeta primers. The protocol was immunoSEQ multiplex PCR, while the TCRdb copy is restricted to in-frame clones and leaves out a portion. The table records tens of thousands of clones, roughly 70% of them present only once. This clone was seen only once. The rearrangement uses TRBV27 and TRBJ1-6; TRBD1 agrees at 8 bases. The receptor's source is a man aged 45-65 years in good health and CMV-seronegative. The sample comprised PBMCs. The CDR3 sequence: CASSWDRRLPLHF. In DNA form, the CDR3 reads TGTGCCAGCAGTTGGGACAGGCGTTTACCCCTCCACTTT.